This T cell receptor (beta chain) was identified during a study of blood T cells in healthy people across ages. Each donor's blood draw was around 9.1 milliliters of peripheral blood. PBMCs numbering at least 6.5 million were isolated per sample. Combining a sample-barcoded 5' primer with a J-beta primer mix, a second PCR ran for about 6 to 12 cycles. The authors tagged each cDNA molecule using a template-switch adaptor with 12 random nucleotides. TCRdb redid the calling of the 5' RACE reads with MiXCR, one entry per CDR3 protein. The sample records roughly 500,000 distinct CDR3 sequences, approximately 25% being singletons. The study, taken as a whole, reports: As age increased, TCR beta diversity per million T cells fell in a roughly linear fashion.

This clonotype was counted a few times. Its antigen is currently unknown. Material for sequencing was blood. The source of this sequence is a woman between 65 and 79 years old in good health.

Written as DNA, the CDR3 is TGTGCCAGCAGCGTAGTTGGGACAGGAGACTCTGGAAACACCATATATTTT. Translating it yields CASSVVGTGDSGNTIYF. This rearrangement joins TRBV9 to TRBJ1-3; 8 nucleotides line up with TRBD1. The CDR3 has 17 amino acids. The germline V gene has CDR1 SGDLS and CDR2 YYNGEE. Losses at the gene ends were 0 bases for V and 0 bases for J; bases not matched to a gene: 5.